The TCR beta chain under discussion was sequenced for a study of T-cell reconstitution after alpha-beta-depleted transplantation in children. Study observations and caveats: After transplant, at about two months, alpha-beta T cells were reportedly derived from several hundred expanded graft clones. Diversity and T-cell counts at one year after transplant derived mostly from new T cells. Diversity of TCRbeta at day 60 was high in some patients, arising from surviving recipient T cells and thymic progenitors.

The sample holds many counts of this clonotype. Its antigen is unidentified. Unique molecular identifiers were incorporated into the prepared TCRbeta library. MiXCR was run by TCRdb on the PCR reads, yielding one entry per CDR3 protein. Of about 300,000 distinct CDR3 sequences listed, around 10% were seen once; the top ten hold less than 8%. Germline V gives CDR1 SGHRS, CDR2 YFSETQ. The CDR3 sequence is 14 residues long. The V and J ends lost 0 bases and 5 bases respectively, with 8 bases between them. This sequence joins TRBV5-1 and TRBJ2-2; D gene ambiguous. Specimen: PBMCs, collected before TCRalphabeta/CD19-depleted stem cell transplant. This receptor was obtained from a boy in the first two years of life with acute myeloid leukemia, due to receive a stem cell transplant. The CDR3 DNA follows: TGCGCCAGCAGCTTGGCTATGGGAACCGGGGAGCTGTTTTTT. Encoded protein: CASSLAMGTGELFF.